This is a list of T cell receptor beta chains from one sample in a study of cytomegalovirus exposure and HLA in healthy donors. The table came from immunoSEQ multiplex PCR; TCRdb's copy has only in-frame clones and leaves some out. The sample lists 100,000 to 150,000 clones, more than 75% occurring once. Sequenced input: PBMCs. These receptors were taken from a woman aged 55-69 years in good health and CMV-seropositive. The CDR3 runs from the conserved cysteine through the conserved F or W. Each record gives: CDR3 protein, CDR3 DNA, clone size, D gene, J gene, V gene. The D gene is left open where the match is weak. A row's size may be missing; if present it is once, few, many or a size class.

CARKPGRRANVLTF | TGTGCCCGAAAACCGGGGAGGAGGGCCAACGTCCTGACTTTC | NA | NA | TRBJ2-6 | TRBV30
CASSEDGTGPYEQYF | TGTGCCAGCAGTGAAGATGGGACAGGCCCCTACGAGCAGTACTTC | NA | TRBD1 | TRBJ2-7 | TRBV6-1
CASSSDRNTEAFF | TGTGCCAGCAGCTCGGACAGGAACACTGAAGCTTTCTTT | NA | NA | TRBJ1-1 | TRBV7-3
CASTADRGANQPQHF | TGTGCCAGTACCGCGGACCGCGGGGCTAATCAGCCCCAGCATTTT | NA | NA | TRBJ1-5 | TRBV19
CATRTSGDEQYF | TGTGCCACCAGGACTAGCGGGGACGAGCAGTACTTC | NA | TRBD2 | TRBJ2-7 | TRBV15
CAWSRGGPFYEQYF | TGTGCCTGGAGCCGGGGGGGCCCTTTCTACGAGCAGTACTTC | few | TRBD2 | TRBJ2-7 | TRBV30
CASSSLTYMNTEAFF | TGTGCCAGTAGTTCATTGACATACATGAACACTGAAGCTTTCTTT | NA | NA | TRBJ1-1 | TRBV19
CASKPGQGTPGANVLTF | TGTGCCAGCAAACCGGGACAGGGAACGCCTGGGGCCAACGTCCTGACTTTC | few | TRBD1 | TRBJ2-6 | TRBV27
CASSIQGSEAFF | TGTGCCAGCAGCATACAGGGTTCTGAAGCTTTCTTT | few | NA | TRBJ1-1 | TRBV7-9
CASSPTGTSGGYNEQFF | TGCGCCAGCAGCCCTACTGGGACTAGCGGAGGGTACAATGAGCAGTTCTTC | NA | TRBD2 | TRBJ2-1 | TRBV4-1
CAWAENELFF | TGTGCCTGGGCTGAGAACGAACTGTTTTTT | once | NA | TRBJ1-4 | TRBV30
CASSHPAGRMDTEAFF | TGTGCCAGCAGCCACCCAGCAGGGAGGATGGACACTGAAGCTTTCTTT | NA | NA | TRBJ1-1 | TRBV4-2
CASSRQGGQPQHF | TGTGCCAGCAGCAGACAGGGGGGTCAGCCCCAGCATTTT | few | TRBD1 | TRBJ1-5 | TRBV6-5
CASSRGGGEQYF | TGTGCCAGCAGCCGAGGGGGGGGCGAGCAGTACTTC | few | NA | TRBJ2-7 | TRBV7-9
CASGLWGGEAFF | TGTGCCAGTGGCCTATGGGGGGGTGAAGCTTTCTTT | few | NA | TRBJ1-1 | TRBV19
CASSLSTSGGTDTQYF | TGTGCCAGCAGTTTATCTACTAGCGGGGGGACAGATACGCAGTATTTT | NA | TRBD2 | TRBJ2-3 | TRBV27
CASSASGEGFSDTQYF | TGTGCCAGCAGCGCCAGCGGAGAGGGATTCTCAGATACGCAGTATTTT | NA | NA | TRBJ2-3 | TRBV5-6
CASSPGATNTEAFF | TGTGCCAGCAGTCCAGGGGCGACGAACACTGAAGCTTTCTTT | NA | NA | TRBJ1-1 | TRBV6-5
CASSDPGTSGSYEQYF | TGTGCCAGCAGTGACCCCGGGACTAGCGGTTCCTACGAGCAGTACTTC | once | TRBD2 | TRBJ2-7 | TRBV25-1
CASSLDGQGAYGYTF | TGTGCCAGCAGCTTGGACGGACAGGGGGCCTATGGCTACACCTTC | few | TRBD1 | TRBJ1-2 | TRBV5-8
CASSVAGHPNTEAFF | TGTGCCAGCAGCGTAGCGGGACACCCGAACACTGAAGCTTTCTTT | NA | NA | TRBJ1-1 | TRBV9
CASRHDRGFGTEAFF | TGTGCCAGCAGACACGACAGGGGGTTTGGGACTGAAGCTTTCTTT | NA | TRBD1 | TRBJ1-1 | TRBV11-2
CASSSGQRGITSTDTQYF | TGCGCCAGCAGCTCTGGACAGCGGGGGATCACTAGCACAGATACGCAGTATTTT | NA | TRBD2 | TRBJ2-3 | TRBV5-1
CASSWTGGGYEQYF | TGTGCCAGCAGCTGGACAGGGGGCGGCTACGAGCAGTACTTC | NA | TRBD1 | TRBJ2-7 | TRBV7-2
CASSPGGLQYEQYF | TGTGCCAGCAGCCCGGGGGGACTCCAATACGAGCAGTACTTC | few | TRBD2 | TRBJ2-7 | TRBV7-2
CASSLIPAGFSGNTIYF | TGTGCCAGCAGCTTGATTCCCGCAGGGTTTTCTGGAAACACCATATATTTT | once | NA | TRBJ1-3 | TRBV5-6
CASSDSLSGNTIYF | TGTGCCAGTAGCGACAGTCTCTCTGGAAACACCATATATTTT | once | NA | TRBJ1-3 | TRBV19
CASSQEDGTGYNEQFF | TGCGCCAGCAGCCAAGAAGACGGGACAGGATACAATGAGCAGTTCTTC | few | TRBD1 | TRBJ2-1 | TRBV4-3
CASSQDLRLSGANVLTF | TGCGCCAGCAGCCAAGATTTGCGGCTCTCTGGGGCCAACGTCCTGACTTTC | NA | NA | TRBJ2-6 | TRBV4-3